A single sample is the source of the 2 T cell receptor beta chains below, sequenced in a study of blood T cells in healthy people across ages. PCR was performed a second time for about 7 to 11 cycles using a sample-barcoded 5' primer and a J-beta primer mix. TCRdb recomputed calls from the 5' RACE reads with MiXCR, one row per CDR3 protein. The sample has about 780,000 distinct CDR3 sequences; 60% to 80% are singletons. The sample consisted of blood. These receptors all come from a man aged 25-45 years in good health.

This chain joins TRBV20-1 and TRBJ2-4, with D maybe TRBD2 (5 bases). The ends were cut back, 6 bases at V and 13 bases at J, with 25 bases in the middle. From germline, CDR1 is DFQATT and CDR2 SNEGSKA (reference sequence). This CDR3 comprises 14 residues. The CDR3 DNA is TGCAGTGCCAAAGGAGGAGGTTCCCAAGTCAAGCAGTACTTC. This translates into CSAKGGGSQVKQYF.

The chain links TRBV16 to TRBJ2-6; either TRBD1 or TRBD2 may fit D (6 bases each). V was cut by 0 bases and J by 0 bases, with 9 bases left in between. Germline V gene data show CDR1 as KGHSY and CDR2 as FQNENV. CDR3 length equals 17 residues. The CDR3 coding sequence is TGTGCCAGCAGCCAATCATGGGGGGCCTCTGGGGCCAACGTCCTGACTTTC. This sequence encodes CASSQSWGASGANVLTF.